The 32 T cell receptor beta chains reported below all come from one sample, sequenced in a study of blood T cells in healthy people across ages. It was with a sample-barcoded 5' primer and a J-beta primer mix that a second PCR of about 6 to 12 cycles was run. TCRdb itself ran the 5' RACE reads through MiXCR, one entry per CDR3 protein. The sample gives about 970,000 distinct CDR3 sequences, 45% to 60% of which show up once; about a fifth is in the top ten. Source material: blood. These receptors all come from an older woman in good health.

This clonotype was seen a handful of times. V and J are TRBV12-3 or TRBV12-4 and TRBJ2-5, with 7 bases that match TRBD2. The CDR3 contains 16 residues. Trimming at V came to 4 bases and at J to 2 bases, leaving 10 bases not matched to a gene. The CDR3 sequence is CASSSRTGRGQETQYF. CDR3 sequence (DNA): TGTGCCAGCAGTTCCAGGACGGGGAGGGGACAAGAGACCCAGTACTTC.

V and J are TRBV4-3 and TRBJ2-2; possibly TRBD1 for D (5 bases). The ends were cut back, 0 bases at V and 4 bases at J, with 24 bases in the middle. Germline V gene sequence: CDR1 LGHNA, CDR2 YSLEER. The CDR3 is 20 amino acids. The CDR3, as DNA: TGCGCCAGCAGCCAAGATCTTTTCTCAGGGCCCCCGGGCCCCACCGGGGAGCTGTTTTTT. This sequence encodes CASSQDLFSGPPGPTGELFF.

This clonotype was seen many times. V gene TRBV6-2 or TRBV6-3 combines with J gene TRBJ2-1; D not resolved. Per germline, CDR1 MNHEY and CDR2 SVGEGT. With 0 bases removed from V and 9 bases from J, the gap between germline ends came to 9 bases. The CDR3 is 13 amino acids. The CDR3 bases are TGTGCCAGCAGTTACTCGAGTGCTGGTGAGCAGTTCTTC. This gives the protein CASSYSSAGEQFF.

The chain uses TRBV28 and TRBJ2-7; 8 bases are shared with TRBD1. The CDR3 covers 14 residues. Germline loops: CDR1 MDHEN, CDR2 SYDVKM. Trimming removed 6 bases from V and 4 bases from J; junction bases left unmatched: 8. CDR3 loop: CASSNPGGRYEQYF. Written as DNA, the CDR3 is TGTGCCAGCAGCAACCCAGGGGGCAGGTACGAGCAGTACTTC.

The sample holds a few counts of this clonotype. The chain combines TRBV5-5 with TRBJ2-7; 7 bases map to TRBD1. Germline V gene data show CDR1 as SGHKS and CDR2 as YYEKEE (reference sequence). V was clipped by 4 bases and J by 0 bases; unmatched bases: 10. The CDR3 runs to 16 residues. Here the CDR3 reads CASSQQQGSFSYEQYF. The CDR3 DNA reads as TGTGCCAGCAGCCAGCAACAGGGGTCTTTCTCCTACGAGCAGTACTTC.

The J gene is TRBJ2-1, the V gene TRBV4-1; 10 bases are shared with TRBD2. CDR1 MGHRA and CDR2 YSYEKL come from the germline V gene. Trimming cost V 1 base and J 0 bases; bases outside gene matches: 3. The CDR3 has 17 amino acids. CDR3 in amino acids: CASSQGSGRFSYNEQFF. The CDR3 DNA reads TGCGCCAGCAGCCAAGGTAGCGGGAGGTTCTCCTACAATGAGCAGTTCTTC.

This clonotype appeared a few times. The chain combines TRBV28 with TRBJ2-7; D gene unclear. This CDR3 region has 13 residues. V was shortened by 3 bases and J by 2 bases, with 8 bases between the two germline ends. Per germline, CDR1 MDHEN and CDR2 SYDVKM. The CDR3 DNA reads as TGTGCCAGCAGTTTTACGGCAACCTACGAGCAGTACTTC. This translates into CASSFTATYEQYF.

The CDR3 DNA reads as TGCGCCAGCAGCATAGGACAGCAAGGTTCACCCCTCCACTTT. Translating it yields CASSIGQQGSPLHF. The chain carries TRBV5-1 and TRBJ1-6, with a tentative D call TRBD1 (6 bases). The CDR3 runs to 14 residues. Germline V lookup: CDR1 SGHRS, CDR2 YFSETQ. Trimming took off 4 bases at V and 9 bases at J, with 14 bases between the two ends.

The chain is built from TRBV4-1 and TRBJ1-6, with a tentative D call TRBD1 (6 bases). This CDR3 has 16 residues. Trimming left V 0 bases short and J 5 bases short, with 11 bases between. The germline V gene encodes CDR1 MGHRA and CDR2 YSYEKL. CDR3 nucleotides: TGCGCCAGCAGCCAAGAGGGGGCTATCAATAATTCACCCCTCCACTTT. It codes for CASSQEGAINNSPLHF.

The chain joins TRBV3-1 to TRBJ1-5, with D possibly being TRBD1 (6 bases). Trimming left V 1 base short and J 3 bases short, with 13 bases between. This CDR3 comprises 16 residues. Germline V CDR1 and CDR2: LGHDT, YNNKEL (reference sequence). CDR3 amino acids: CASSQGNRDINQPQHF. In DNA, the CDR3 is TGTGCCAGCAGCCAAGGAAACCGGGACATCAATCAGCCCCAGCATTTT.

This clonotype was picked up a small number of times. The rearrangement links TRBV6-5 to TRBJ2-7; TRBD2 matches 11 bases. The CDR3 spans 13 residues. Germline V gene lookup returns CDR1 MNHEY and CDR2 SVGAGI. With V trimmed by 6 bases and J by 6 bases, 4 bases remained unmatched. The CDR3 nucleotides read TGTGCCAGCAGGACTAGCGGGACTAGCGAGCAGTACTTC. It codes for CASRTSGTSEQYF.

V gene TRBV28 combines with J gene TRBJ2-1; 14 bases agree with TRBD2. The CDR3 covers 17 residues. V dropped 4 bases and J dropped 8; count of bases not matched to a gene: 10. Germline loops: CDR1 MDHEN, CDR2 SYDVKM. The CDR3 DNA sequence: TGTGCCAGCAGTTCGCCCTCCGGGACTAGCGGGAGCGATGAGCAGTTCTTC. It codes for CASSSPSGTSGSDEQFF. Drawing the rest from reference TRBV28 and TRBJ2-1, the complete variable domain is DVKVTQSSRYLVKRTGEKVFLECVQDMDHENMFWYRQDPGLGLRLIYFSYDVKMKEKGDIPEGYSVSREKKERFSLILESASTNQTSMYLCASSSPSGTSGSDEQFFGPGTRLTVL.

This clonotype was counted a few times. CDR3 residues: CSASGIEYEQYF. The CDR3 DNA follows: TGCAGTGCTAGCGGGATAGAATACGAGCAGTACTTC. The chain uses TRBV20-1 and TRBJ2-7, with D possibly matching TRBD2 (5 bases). The CDR3 extends over 12 amino acids. The V gene's germline CDR1 is DFQATT and CDR2 SNEGSKA (reference sequence). V was trimmed by 3 bases and J by 4 bases, leaving 10 bases between them.

This chain links TRBV27 with TRBJ2-7; the D gene is possibly TRBD2 (5 bases). Trimming shortened V by 6 bases and J by 0 bases, and 15 bases separated the two germline ends. The CDR3 is made up of 15 amino acids. Germline V gene sequence: CDR1 MNHEY, CDR2 SMNVEV (reference sequence). As DNA, the CDR3 is TGTGCCAGCAGACCCCATAGCGAATCCTCCTACGAGCAGTACTTC. It is translated as CASRPHSESSYEQYF.

V gene TRBV20-1 combines with J gene TRBJ2-5; 11 nucleotides line up with TRBD2. The J call is uncertain, as TRBJ2-7 better fits the DNA end. Looked up from germline, CDR1 is DFQATT and CDR2 is SNEGSKA (reference sequence). This CDR3 is built from 14 residues. This CDR3 reads CSSNLAGGWSEQYF. The DNA of the CDR3 is TGCAGTTCTAATCTAGCGGGAGGCTGGAGCGAGCAGTACTTC.

DNA for the CDR3: TGTGCCAGCAGTCTGGACAATAGCAATCAGCCCCAGCATTTT. Amino acid sequence: CASSLDNSNQPQHF. The gene calls are TRBV6-6 and TRBJ1-5, with D possibly being TRBD1 (5 bases). Trimming removed 5 bases at V and 0 bases at J, with 8 bases between. The CDR3 loop spans 14 amino acids. Germline values: CDR1 MNHNY, CDR2 SVGAGI (reference sequence).

The table lists this clonotype with a few counts. The chain has TRBV18 and TRBJ2-7; D remains unclear. The V end lost 0 bases, the J end lost 9 bases, and 21 bases lay between the germline ends. This CDR3 contains 16 residues. The germline V gene has CDR1 KGHSH and CDR2 LQKENI. DNA for the CDR3: TGTGCCAGCTCACCACCAACGGCAGGACCTAAACTCGTGCAGTACTTC. As protein: CASSPPTAGPKLVQYF.

The chain uses TRBV6-2 or TRBV6-3 and TRBJ2-7; 9 nucleotides align to TRBD1. The CDR3 runs to 17 residues. Germline CDR1 MNHEY, CDR2 SVGEGT. The J segment lost 2 bases and the V segment lost 7 bases, leaving 15 bases of the junction unmatched. CDR3 coding DNA: TGTGCCAGCAACTGGGGGACAGGGAGAGTCGGAGCCTACGAGCAGTACTTC. Residues: CASNWGTGRVGAYEQYF.

This clonotype showed up just a few times. The chain joins TRBV4-1 to TRBJ2-3; 9 bases are a match to TRBD1. V was pared by 4 bases and J by 6 bases, with 11 bases of the junction left unmatched. Looked up from germline, CDR1 is MGHRA and CDR2 is YSYEKL. CDR3 length equals 16 residues. The chain's CDR3 is CASSLSGTGTGDTQYF. The CDR3 nucleotides are TGCGCCAGCAGCCTATCCGGGACAGGGACGGGGGATACGCAGTATTTT.

This clonotype occurred a few times. The chain joins TRBV6-6 to TRBJ2-3; either TRBD1 or TRBD2 may fit D (6 bases each). The length of the CDR3 is 16 residues. Germline V gene data show CDR1 as MNHNY and CDR2 as SVGAGI (reference sequence). The CDR3 DNA reads TGTGCAGGGGGGACGGCCGTGGCAATAAGCACAGATACGCAGTATTTT. As protein: CAGGTAVAISTDTQYF.

The rearrangement uses TRBV2 and TRBJ2-3; TRBD2 aligns across 7 bases. Germline V gene data show CDR1 as SNHLY and CDR2 as FYNNEI. V shed 7 bases and J 0 bases; nucleotides not matched to a gene: 1. The length of the CDR3 is 13 residues. The CDR3 loop reads CASTAGSTDTQYF. CDR3 nucleotide sequence: TGTGCCAGCACAGCGGGGAGCACAGATACGCAGTATTTT.

The chain combines TRBV12-3 or TRBV12-4 with TRBJ1-6, with 10 bases that match TRBD1. V dropped 2 bases and J dropped 10; count of bases not matched to a gene: 5. This CDR3 is 15 amino acids long. The chain's CDR3 is CASSLQRDRGSPLHF. In nucleotides, the CDR3 is TGTGCCAGCAGTTTACAGAGGGACAGGGGATCACCCCTCCACTTT.

V usage is TRBV28 and J usage is TRBJ2-3; 11 bases are shared with TRBD2. With 6 bases clipped from V and 8 bases from J, the junction kept 4 bases outside the gene matches. The CDR3 contains 13 residues. Germline CDR1 reads MDHEN; CDR2 reads SYDVKM. This chain's CDR3 is CASSIAGGGTQYF. The CDR3 nucleotides are TGTGCCAGCAGCATAGCGGGAGGGGGTACGCAGTATTTT.

This clonotype was picked up a small number of times. The chain joins TRBV7-8 to TRBJ2-1; TRBD2 aligns across 12 bases. This CDR3 spans 18 amino acids. Germline V gene lookup returns CDR1 SGHVS and CDR2 FQNEAQ. V trimming: 5 bases; J trimming: 5 bases; junction bases outside the gene matches: 13. CDR3 amino acids: CASSRSHGLAGTHNEQFF. The CDR3 region has the DNA TGTGCCAGCAGCAGGTCGCACGGACTAGCGGGGACGCACAATGAGCAGTTCTTC.

This clonotype was seen once. At one end the junction does not follow the germline gene, possibly because of a read error. This sequence joins TRBV7-2 and TRBJ2-4; 7 nucleotides agree with TRBD1. This CDR3 is built from 14 residues. From germline, CDR1 is SGHTA and CDR2 FQGNSA. The CDR3, as DNA: TGTGCCGGCAGCCGGGGCCAACAGGGGAACATTCAGTACTTC. It translates to CAGSRGQQGNIQYF.

The chain combines TRBV28 with TRBJ2-7, with D perhaps TRBD1 (6 bases). Judging by the DNA end, TRBJ2-5 fits better; the J call may be wrong. Germline CDR1 and CDR2: MDHEN and SYDVKM. The CDR3 is 16 amino acids. CDR3 loop: CASSPFRWGLQETQYF. In DNA form, the CDR3 reads TGTGCCAGCAGCCCCTTTCGGTGGGGGCTGCAGGAGACCCAGTACTTC.

This chain connects TRBV5-1 to TRBJ2-7; no reliable D call. The CDR3 loop spans 14 amino acids. Germline loops: CDR1 SGHRS, CDR2 YFSETQ. The V end was cut by 3 bases, the J end by 2 bases, with 12 bases between. CDR3 nucleotide sequence: TGCGCCAGCAGCTATAGTACACCTACCTACGAGCAGTACTTC. This gives the protein CASSYSTPTYEQYF.

This clonotype was recorded a few times. The chain joins TRBV7-9 to TRBJ2-7, with D possibly TRBD2 on 5 matching bases. The J call may be in error: the DNA end matches TRBJ2-5 better. Looked up from germline, CDR1 is SEHNR and CDR2 is FQNEAQ (reference sequence). This CDR3 spans 13 amino acids. The CDR3 DNA reads TGTGCCAGCAGCTTAGCTAGCGAAGAGACCCAGTACTTC. It specifies CASSLASEETQYF.

The rearrangement joins TRBV5-5 to TRBJ1-5, with TRBD1 matching over 7 bases. CDR1 is SGHKS and CDR2 is YYEKEE in the germline V gene (reference sequence). V shed 4 bases and J 12 bases; nucleotides not matched to a gene: 10. This CDR3 is built from 13 residues. The chain's CDR3 is CASSGENRGSQHF. Here the CDR3 DNA reads TGTGCCAGCAGCGGGGAGAACAGGGGAAGCCAGCATTTT.

V is TRBV5-1 and J is TRBJ2-5, with D unclear. In germline, CDR1 is SGHRS, CDR2 YFSETQ. The V gene lost 1 base and the J gene lost 4 bases, with 11 bases spanning the gap. This CDR3 comprises 14 residues. DNA for the CDR3: TGCGCCAGCAGCTTGAGTAGAGTCGGAGAGACCCAGTACTTC. Translation gives CASSLSRVGETQYF. Together with reference TRBV5-1 and TRBJ2-5, the CDR3 gives the full variable domain: KAGVTQTPRYLIKTRGQQVTLSCSPISGHRSVSWYQQTPGQGLQFLFEYFSETQRNKGNFPGRFSGRQFSNSRSEMNVSTLELGDSALYLCASSLSRVGETQYFGPGTRLLVL.

The chain has TRBV21-1 and TRBJ2-5; the table's D gene call, TRBD1, was not cross checked with the DNA. The J call may be incorrect, as the DNA end agrees better with TRBJ2-7. TRBV21-1 is a pseudogene locus. This CDR3 is built from 16 residues. The CDR3 here is CASSKKRGTATYEQYF. CDR3 DNA: TGTGCCAGCAGCAAAAAGAGGGGGACTGCCACCTACGAGCAGTACTTC.

The chain joins TRBV28 to TRBJ2-6; 8 bases line up with TRBD1. The V gene end was trimmed by 6 bases and the J gene end by 8 bases; junction bases not matched to a gene: 6. Per the germline V gene, CDR1 is MDHEN and CDR2 is SYDVKM. This CDR3 region has 14 residues. The CDR3, as DNA: TGTGCCAGCAGACGAGGACAGGGTTCCAACGTCCTGACTTTC. Protein product: CASRRGQGSNVLTF.